The 23 T cell receptor beta chains below come from one sample, sequenced in a study of blood T cell repertoires in COVID-19. The method was immunoSEQ multiplex PCR; TCRdb's version includes in-frame clones alone and lacks a portion of them. The sample includes over 200,000 clones, about 90% of them seen just once. The sample taken for sequencing was peripheral blood. Receptor source: a man in his sixties with COVID-19, enrolled during active disease.

The chain recombines TRBV9 with TRBJ2-3; unclear D gene. Germline V gene lookup returns CDR1 SGDLS and CDR2 YYNGEE. V lost 0 bases to trimming and J lost 2 bases, with 7 bases between them. The CDR3 spans 14 residues. CDR3 residues: CASSVGAVTDTQYF. CDR3 coding DNA: TGTGCCAGCAGCGTAGGGGCTGTCACAGATACGCAGTATTTT.

The chain carries TRBV18 and TRBJ1-4; D call uncertain. CDR3 length: 16 amino acids. V lost 6 bases and J 4 bases, leaving 18 bases between the germline ends. Germline V lookup: CDR1 KGHSH, CDR2 LQKENI. CDR3 region: CASSKEYLEYNEKLFF. The CDR3 nucleotides read TGTGCCAGCTCGAAAGAGTATCTGGAGTATAATGAAAAACTGTTTTTT.

The CDR3 region is CASSQDPSGGTGELFF. CDR3 nucleotides: TGTGCCAGCAGCCAAGATCCTAGCGGGGGGACCGGGGAGCTGTTTTTT. The rearrangement uses TRBV3-1 (or the pseudogene TRBV3-2) and TRBJ2-2; TRBD2 matches 11 bases. V gave up 0 bases and J gave up 5 bases; unmatched junction bases: 2. The CDR3 spans 16 residues. Germline CDR1 and CDR2: LGHDT and YNNKEL (reference sequence).

J is TRBJ1-1 and V is TRBV30; tentatively, D is TRBD1 (5 bases). V lost 2 bases, J lost 10 bases, and 20 bases lay in between. In germline, CDR1 is GTSNPN, CDR2 SVGIG (reference sequence). The CDR3 sequence is 14 residues long. The CDR3 nucleotides read TGTGCCTGGAGTCACCCTGGACAAGGGGAAAGAGCTTTCTTT. Its translation is CAWSHPGQGERAFF.

The CDR3 protein is CAGAPSGRLTGELFF. The DNA of the CDR3 is TGTGCCGGCGCTCCTAGCGGGAGATTGACCGGGGAGCTGTTTTTT. The V and J genes are TRBV7-9 and TRBJ2-2; 10 bases align to TRBD2. This CDR3 region has 15 residues. Looked up from germline, CDR1 is SEHNR and CDR2 is FQNEAQ (reference sequence). V lost 11 bases, J lost 5 bases, and 11 bases stayed unmatched.

The rearrangement joins TRBV18 to TRBJ1-5, with 7 bases matching TRBD1. This CDR3 is 15 amino acids long. V lost 4 bases and J lost 1; bases outside the gene matches: 4. Germline V lookup: CDR1 KGHSH, CDR2 LQKENI. This CDR3 is CASSLEGASNQPQHF. The CDR3 nucleotides are TGTGCCAGCTCACTCGAGGGGGCGAGCAATCAGCCCCAGCATTTT.

V gene TRBV18 combines with J gene TRBJ1-1; D is possibly TRBD1 (6 bases). Trimming left V 7 bases short and J 3 bases short, with 18 bases between. The germline V gene has CDR1 KGHSH and CDR2 LQKENI. There are 15 residues in the CDR3. The CDR3 nucleotides are TGTGCCAGCTTTCCATTGGGGGCGGGAGACACTGAAGCTTTCTTT. Its protein product is CASFPLGAGDTEAFF.

V usage is TRBV18 and J usage is TRBJ2-5, with unresolved D. The germline V and J ends were trimmed by 2 bases and 2 bases, with 9 bases remaining between them. Looked up from germline, CDR1 is KGHSH and CDR2 is LQKENI. The CDR3 extends over 14 amino acids. CDR3 amino acids: CASSPKTVQETQYF. The CDR3 DNA sequence: TGTGCCAGCTCACCAAAAACAGTTCAAGAGACCCAGTACTTC.

The V and J genes are TRBV27 and TRBJ2-2, with 8 bases identical to TRBD1. The CDR3 spans 16 residues. CDR1 and CDR2 (germline): MNHEY, SMNVEV (reference sequence). Trimming took 6 bases from V and 4 from J; bases not matched to a gene: 10. This CDR3 is CASSHRGMSGTGELFF. DNA for the CDR3: TGTGCCAGCAGCCACAGGGGGATGAGCGGCACCGGGGAGCTGTTTTTT.

The rearrangement joins TRBV7-6 to TRBJ2-1; TRBD2 matches 14 bases. The CDR3 is 17 residues long. Germline V gene data show CDR1 as SGHVS and CDR2 as FNYEAQ. The V and J ends lost 5 bases and 5 bases, in that order; junction bases with no gene match: 8. CDR3 sequence reads: CASSTTGLAGAHNEQFF. The CDR3 region has the DNA TGTGCCAGCAGCACTACGGGACTAGCGGGAGCTCACAATGAGCAGTTCTTC.

The chain couples TRBV7-9 to TRBJ2-3; a possible D gene is TRBD2 (6 bases). Germline CDR1 reads SEHNR; CDR2 reads FQNEAQ (reference sequence). V dropped 5 bases and J dropped 4 bases, with 13 bases sitting between them. This CDR3 contains 14 residues. The DNA for the CDR3 is TGTGCCAGCAGCCTTCCCCCGGGGGCAGATACGCAGTATTTT. It encodes CASSLPPGADTQYF.

The chain links TRBV4-3 to TRBJ1-3; D is perhaps TRBD1 (5 bases). Looked up from germline, CDR1 is LGHNA and CDR2 is YSLEER. This CDR3 is 17 amino acids long. V lost 1 base and J 0 bases, leaving 13 bases between the germline ends. The CDR3 sequence: CASSQGGVGISGNTIYF. CDR3 bases: TGCGCCAGCAGCCAAGGGGGGGTAGGCATCTCTGGAAACACCATATATTTT.

This rearrangement joins TRBV29-1 to TRBJ2-7; 9 positions match TRBD1. CDR1 and CDR2 from the germline V gene are SQVTM and ANQGSEA. The CDR3 consists of 12 residues. V lost 3 bases and J lost 5; bases outside the gene matches: 2. DNA of the CDR3: TGCAGCGTTGAGGGACAGGGCAACGAGCAGTACTTC. Residues: CSVEGQGNEQYF.

The chain joins TRBV24-1 to TRBJ2-7, with D maybe TRBD2 (5 bases). This CDR3 has 13 residues. Trimming took 7 bases from V and 7 from J, leaving 16 bases between them. From germline, CDR1 is KGHDR and CDR2 SFDVKD. Written as DNA, the CDR3 is TGTGCCACCAGCAGGCCGGGGAGTAATGAGCAGTACTTC. This sequence encodes CATSRPGSNEQYF.

Note on this clone: Other DNA sequences in the sample encode the same CDR3. The gene calls are TRBV28 and TRBJ1-2; D unresolved. Trimming removed 5 bases at V and 3 bases at J, with 7 bases between. This CDR3 has 12 amino acids. CDR1 is MDHEN and CDR2 is SYDVKM in the germline V gene. This CDR3 is CASSPGDYGYTF. The CDR3 DNA reads as TGTGCCAGCAGTCCAGGTGACTATGGCTACACCTTC.

The J gene is TRBJ1-3, the V gene TRBV28; 8 positions match TRBD1. The CDR3 contains 13 residues. J lost 7 bases, V lost 5 bases, and 4 bases had no gene match. Per the germline V gene, CDR1 is MDHEN and CDR2 is SYDVKM. DNA of the CDR3: TGTGCCAGCAGTGGACAGGGTGGGAACACCATATATTTT. Protein product: CASSGQGGNTIYF.

The V gene is TRBV30, the J gene TRBJ1-2; no firm D call. V shed 4 bases and J shed 2 bases, with 11 bases lying between them. The CDR3 spans 13 residues. CDR1 and CDR2 from the germline V gene are GTSNPN and SVGIG (reference sequence). The CDR3 sequence: CAWTKITNYGYTF. The DNA for the CDR3 is TGTGCCTGGACTAAGATAACCAACTATGGCTACACCTTC. The full variable domain, completed using reference TRBV30 and TRBJ1-2, is SQTIHQWPATLVQPVGSPLSLECTVEGTSNPNLYWYRQAAGRGLQLLFYSVGIGQISSEVPQNLSASRPQDRQFILSSKKLLLSDSGFYLCAWTKITNYGYTFGSGTRLTVV.

This clone was detected once. The chain recombines TRBV5-4 with TRBJ2-3; D might be TRBD2 (6 bases). CDR1 is SGHNT, CDR2 YYREEE, per germline (reference sequence). Trimming shortened V by 0 bases and J by 3 bases, and 14 bases separated the two germline ends. This CDR3 is 16 amino acids long. CDR3 sequence (DNA): TGTGCCAGCAGCTTGGGGGGCGGGGTGGGGACAGATACGCAGTATTTT. Its translation: CASSLGGGVGTDTQYF.

The CDR3 bases are TGTGCCAGCAGAACAGGACAGGGGTACAATGAGCAGTTCTTC. It codes for CASRTGQGYNEQFF. V gene TRBV6-1 combines with J gene TRBJ2-1, with 9 positions matching TRBD1. V shed 6 bases, J shed 4 bases, and the junction held 4 bases outside the gene matches. Germline assignment: CDR1 MNHNS and CDR2 SASEGT. The CDR3 runs to 14 residues.

V and J are TRBV28 and TRBJ1-2; D is possibly TRBD1 (6 bases). CDR1 and CDR2 from the germline V gene are MDHEN and SYDVKM. Trimming cost V 6 bases and J 4 bases, with 12 bases left between them. There are 13 residues in the CDR3. The CDR3 bases are TGTGCCAGCAGCCGAGGGGGAGTCTATGGCTACACCTTC. Translating gives CASSRGGVYGYTF.

The chain carries TRBV11-2 and TRBJ2-3, with 8 bases aligning to TRBD2. The CDR3 runs 14 residues. Trimming at V came to 5 bases and at J to 5 bases, leaving 6 bases not matched to a gene. Germline V gene lookup returns CDR1 SGHAT and CDR2 FQNNGV. CDR3: CASSQSGGLDTQYF. CDR3 DNA: TGTGCCAGCAGCCAATCGGGGGGGTTAGATACGCAGTATTTT. Complete variable domain (other parts from reference TRBV11-2 and TRBJ2-3): EAGVAQSPRYKIIEKRQSVAFWCNPISGHATLYWYQQILGQGPKLLIQFQNNGVVDDSQLPKDRFSAERLKGVDSTLKIQPAKLEDSAVYLCASSQSGGLDTQYFGPGTRLTVL.

This clone was recorded once. V is TRBV5-4 and J is TRBJ2-3; a possible D gene is TRBD2 (6 bases). The germline V and J ends were trimmed by 3 bases and 6 bases, with 26 bases remaining between them. Germline CDR1 SGHNT, CDR2 YYREEE (reference sequence). CDR3 size: 18 residues. Written as DNA, the CDR3 is TGTGCCAGCAGCTCAGGGTTGGGACTTACGCGGAGTGGGGATACGCAGTATTTT. Amino acid sequence: CASSSGLGLTRSGDTQYF.

The chain links TRBV28 to TRBJ1-5; TRBD1 matches 7 bases. V shed 3 bases, J shed 3 bases, and the junction held 5 bases outside the gene matches. Germline V gene lookup returns CDR1 MDHEN and CDR2 SYDVKM. The CDR3 sequence is 15 residues long. CDR3 region: CASSFADRDNQPQHF. CDR3 bases: TGTGCCAGCAGTTTCGCAGACAGGGACAATCAGCCCCAGCATTTT.